The 32 T cell receptor beta chains presented below share a single source sample, sequenced in a study of shared clonotypes between healthy human individuals. The method was immunoSEQ multiplex PCR; TCRdb's version includes in-frame clones alone and lacks a portion of them. The sample includes around 99,000 clones, over 60% of them seen just once. Specimen: memory CD8+ T cells sorted from blood. The subset here: CD45RO+ cells pooled with CCR7-negative TemRA cells. The receptors originated from a man aged 25-45 years in good health.

This clone showed up just a few times. The chain employs TRBV5-1 and TRBJ2-1; D might be TRBD1 or TRBD2, each matching 5 bases. The CDR3 loop spans 15 amino acids. Germline lookup yields CDR1 SGHRS and CDR2 YFSETQ. V gave up 4 bases and J gave up 8 bases, with 19 bases separating them. The CDR3 DNA follows: TGCGCCAGCAGCCAGGGTGACCCGCGGGTCGATGAGCAGTTCTTC. Encoded protein: CASSQGDPRVDEQFF.

This clone was counted between two and nine times. V usage is TRBV4-1 and J usage is TRBJ2-7, with 10 bases that match TRBD2. Trimming took 0 bases from V and 7 from J; bases not matched to a gene: 9. Germline CDR1 and CDR2: MGHRA and YSYEKL. The CDR3 extends over 16 amino acids. CDR3 region: CASSQDFNLAGEEQYF. The CDR3, as DNA: TGCGCCAGCAGCCAAGATTTTAACCTAGCGGGAGAGGAGCAGTACTTC.

The rearrangement uses TRBV27 and TRBJ2-7; D could derive from TRBD1 or TRBD2 (5 bases each). Germline assignment: CDR1 MNHEY and CDR2 SMNVEV (reference sequence). The ends were cut back, 11 bases at V and 2 bases at J, with 13 bases in the middle. The CDR3 loop spans 12 amino acids. The CDR3 DNA reads as TGTGCCGCTGAGATGGGGGCCTACGAGCAGTACTTC. Translated, it gives CAAEMGAYEQYF.

The chain couples TRBV9 to TRBJ2-2; weak D call: TRBD2 (6 bases). CDR3 length: 14 residues. CDR1 SGDLS and CDR2 YYNGEE come from the germline V gene. V was clipped by 1 base and J by 7 bases, with 11 bases between them. Here the CDR3 reads CASSVLLGSGELFF. The CDR3 nucleotides are TGTGCCAGCAGCGTATTACTCGGGAGCGGGGAGCTGTTTTTT.

The chain links TRBV28 to TRBJ1-2; D unclear. Trimming removed 3 bases at V and 10 bases at J, with 18 bases between. The CDR3 sequence is 14 residues long. Germline V gene lookup returns CDR1 MDHEN and CDR2 SYDVKM. CDR3 residues: CASSFTVPRPPYTF. In DNA form, the CDR3 reads TGTGCCAGCAGTTTTACGGTCCCCAGGCCTCCCTACACCTTC.

On this clone: Additional DNA sequences in this sample encode the identical CDR3. The chain links TRBV5-1 to TRBJ2-7, with 7 bases aligning to TRBD1. There are 14 residues in the CDR3. J gave up 0 bases and V 3 bases, and 3 bases lay outside the gene matches. The germline CDR1 and CDR2 sequences are SGHRS and YFSETQ. CDR3: CASSSGTDSYEQYF. The CDR3 DNA reads TGCGCCAGCAGCTCAGGGACAGACTCCTACGAGCAGTACTTC.

This chain uses TRBV6-6 with TRBJ2-1, with D hard to call. Between the trimmed V and J ends, which lost 2 bases and 10 bases, there was a span of 9 bases. The CDR3 has 12 residues. Per the germline V gene, CDR1 is MNHNY and CDR2 is SVGAGI (reference sequence). The CDR3 spells CASSYSPSEQFF. Written as DNA, the CDR3 is TGTGCCAGCAGTTACAGTCCGTCGGAGCAGTTCTTC.

V is TRBV25-1 and J is TRBJ2-3; 10 bases are a match to TRBD1. V shed 3 bases and J 7 bases; nucleotides not matched to a gene: 10. Germline loops: CDR1 MGHDK, CDR2 SYGVNS. The CDR3 is made up of 16 amino acids. CDR3 DNA sequence: TGTGCCAGCAGTGATTCGACAGGGGGCCAGGGGTATACGCAGTATTTT. Protein: CASSDSTGGQGYTQYF.

CDR3 sequence reads: CASSPEFVETQYF. The DNA of the CDR3 is TGTGCCAGCAGCCCAGAGTTTGTAGAGACCCAGTACTTC. The gene calls are TRBV9 and TRBJ2-5; D not certain. Trimming stripped 4 bases from V and 4 bases from J, with 11 bases between. CDR3 length: 13 residues. Germline V CDR1 and CDR2: SGDLS, YYNGEE.

This CDR3 is CASSETGAGYEQYF. CDR3 coding DNA: TGCGCCAGCAGTGAGACAGGGGCGGGCTACGAGCAGTACTTC. The chain employs TRBV10-2 and TRBJ2-7; 7 bases are a match to TRBD1. The V gene end was trimmed by 2 bases and the J gene end by 3 bases; junction bases not matched to a gene: 4. The CDR3 consists of 14 residues. CDR1 and CDR2 (germline): WSHSY, SAAADI.

The chain recombines TRBV10-3 with TRBJ1-2, with 7 bases that match TRBD1. This CDR3 contains 15 residues. Per germline, CDR1 ENHRY and CDR2 SYGVKD. The V segment lost 4 bases and the J segment 5 bases; nucleotides outside the gene matches: 10. In DNA, the CDR3 is TGTGCCATCAGTGTGGGACAGACTAGCTTATATGGCTACACCTTC. Its translation is CAISVGQTSLYGYTF.

V and J are TRBV27 and TRBJ2-7; 7 nucleotides line up with TRBD2. Germline lookup yields CDR1 MNHEY and CDR2 SMNVEV (reference sequence). The CDR3 runs to 17 residues. V shed 6 bases, J shed 7 bases, and the junction held 21 bases outside the gene matches. The CDR3 loop reads CASSRRTSRRTFGEQYF. As DNA, the CDR3 is TGTGCCAGCAGCCGACGGACTAGTCGGAGAACTTTCGGTGAGCAGTACTTC.

This rearrangement joins TRBV7-8 to TRBJ1-2; 10 nucleotides agree with TRBD1. The CDR3 runs 15 residues. V gave up 4 bases and J gave up 4 bases; unmatched junction bases: 6. The germline gives CDR1 SGHVS, CDR2 FQNEAQ. The CDR3 DNA sequence: TGTGCCAGCAGCTCGACGACAGGGGGCGGCTATGGCTACACCTTC. Translated: CASSSTTGGGYGYTF.

This rearrangement joins TRBV11-2 to TRBJ1-1, with unresolved D. Germline V gives CDR1 SGHAT, CDR2 FQNNGV. Trimming cost V 0 bases and J 0 bases, with 8 bases left between them. The CDR3 has 15 residues. The CDR3 DNA is TGTGCCAGCAGCTTAGAGGGGAAGATGAACACTGAAGCTTTCTTT. Its translation: CASSLEGKMNTEAFF.

The gene calls are TRBV13 and TRBJ2-7, with D perhaps TRBD1 (6 bases). The CDR3 is 13 amino acids. Germline CDR1 reads PRHDT; CDR2 reads FYEKMQ (reference sequence). V gave up 1 base and J gave up 6 bases, with 10 bases separating them. The DNA for the CDR3 is TGTGCCAGCAGCTTAGTTTCCAGGGGCGAGCAGTACTTC. It specifies CASSLVSRGEQYF.

The chain has TRBV11-2 and TRBJ2-1, with 8 bases lining up with TRBD1. The germline CDR1 and CDR2 sequences are SGHAT and FQNNGV. V was pared by 5 bases and J by 7 bases, with 10 bases of the junction left unmatched. This CDR3 contains 15 residues. Written as DNA, the CDR3 is TGTGCCAGCAGCCCCAGAGGACAGGGCTGGAATGAGCAGTTCTTC. This encodes CASSPRGQGWNEQFF.

This chain joins TRBV28 and TRBJ1-1; D gene unclear. V lost 7 bases and J lost 3, with 0 bases in between. Germline CDR1 MDHEN, CDR2 SYDVKM. This CDR3 comprises 9 residues. Here the CDR3 DNA reads TGTGCCAGCAACACTGAAGCTTTCTTT. As protein: CASNTEAFF.

V usage is TRBV10-3 and J usage is TRBJ2-3, with 8 bases fitting TRBD1. With 2 bases clipped from V and 2 bases from J, the junction kept 6 bases outside the gene matches. Germline CDR1 is ENHRY and CDR2 is SYGVKD. The CDR3 runs to 16 residues. This CDR3 is CAISEGQGKNTDTQYF. Here the CDR3 DNA reads TGTGCCATCAGTGAGGGACAGGGAAAAAACACAGATACGCAGTATTTT.

A remark on this clone: This sample also contains other DNA sequences that code for the same CDR3. The rearrangement links TRBV15 to TRBJ2-7; D is undetermined. This CDR3 is built from 13 residues. V lost 3 bases, J lost 1 base, and 7 bases lay in between. Germline V gene lookup returns CDR1 LNHNV and CDR2 YYDKDF (reference sequence). Written as DNA, the CDR3 is TGTGCCACCAGCAGGGATCAATCCTACGAGCAGTACTTC. It codes for CATSRDQSYEQYF.

This clone occurred a few times. V and J are TRBV6-9 and TRBJ2-5, with 10 bases identical to TRBD2. The trim removed 9 bases at V and 3 bases at J, leaving 16 bases unmatched. Germline V gene lookup returns CDR1 MNHGY and CDR2 SVAAGI. The CDR3 extends over 17 amino acids. CDR3 sequence (DNA): TGTGCCAGAGACCCTAGCGGGAGTATGTGCTCGGAAGAGACCCAGTACTTC. It specifies CARDPSGSMCSEETQYF.

Concerning this clone: The same CDR3 can be traced to other DNA sequences in this sample. CDR3 DNA: TGTGCCAGCAGCTATGGCCTAGCGGATGGGGAGCAGTACTTC. Translating gives CASSYGLADGEQYF. The V call is TRBV6-5, the J call TRBJ2-7, with 7 bases lining up with TRBD2. Germline V gene sequence: CDR1 MNHEY, CDR2 SVGAGI. The length of the CDR3 is 14 residues. The ends lost 6 bases at V and 7 bases at J; junction bases unmatched: 12.

The genes are TRBV10-3 and TRBJ2-2; 10 bases map to TRBD1. The CDR3 is 17 residues long. Germline values: CDR1 ENHRY, CDR2 SYGVKD. With V trimmed by 6 bases and J by 4 bases, 11 bases remained unmatched. Written as DNA, the CDR3 is TGTGCCATCAGCCGAACCCCGGGACAGGGGTTCACCGGGGAGCTGTTTTTT. Translated, it gives CAISRTPGQGFTGELFF.

The CDR3 sequence: CASSEGPDQTQYF. The DNA for the CDR3 is TGTGCCAGCAGTGAAGGTCCCGACCAGACCCAGTACTTC. The J gene is TRBJ2-5, the V gene TRBV6-1, with D unresolved. CDR1 and CDR2 from the germline V gene are MNHNS and SASEGT. The CDR3 length is 13 residues. The V and J ends lost 1 base and 6 bases respectively, with 9 bases between them.

The genes are TRBV7-9 and TRBJ2-5; D not certain. Germline CDR1 reads SEHNR; CDR2 reads FQNEAQ (reference sequence). Between the trimmed V and J ends, which lost 3 bases and 5 bases, there was a span of 16 bases. The CDR3 is 15 residues long. DNA of the CDR3: TGTGCCAGCAGCTTCCTCCTCGGAGTGAACGAGACCCAGTACTTC. Translation gives CASSFLLGVNETQYF.

The J gene is TRBJ2-3, the V gene TRBV5-1; tentatively, D is TRBD1 or TRBD2 (5 bases each). This CDR3 is 16 amino acids long. V lost 4 bases, J lost 5 bases, and 20 bases lay in between. CDR1 and CDR2 (germline): SGHRS, YFSETQ. The CDR3 loop reads CASSLAGTRVGDTQYF. CDR3 sequence (DNA): TGCGCCAGCAGCCTGGCCGGGACCCGGGTAGGAGATACGCAGTATTTT.

The chain links TRBV9 to TRBJ2-1; TRBD2 aligns across 12 bases. The CDR3 totals 15 residues. Per germline, CDR1 SGDLS and CDR2 YYNGEE. The junction had 2 bases not matched to a gene; V was cut back by 3 bases and J by 4 bases. CDR3 bases: TGTGCCAGCAGCGCCCTAGCGGGAGGGTACAATGAGCAGTTCTTC. This translates into CASSALAGGYNEQFF. The whole variable domain, remainder taken from reference TRBV9 and TRBJ2-1, is DSGVTQTPKHLITATGQRVTLRCSPRSGDLSVYWYQQSLDQGLQFLIQYYNGEERAKGNILERFSAQQFPDLHSELNLSSLELGDSALYFCASSALAGGYNEQFFGPGTRLTVL.

For the CDR3, the DNA is TGTGCCAGCAGCAACCTTAATTGGAGGAGCGGGGAGCTGTTTTTT. Its protein is CASSNLNWRSGELFF. The chain is built from TRBV7-8 and TRBJ2-2, with D maybe TRBD2 (5 bases). The V gene lost 5 bases and the J gene lost 7 bases, with 17 bases spanning the gap. The length of the CDR3 is 15 residues. Germline V gene sequence: CDR1 SGHVS, CDR2 FQNEAQ.

This clone was observed a handful of times. The gene calls are TRBV27 and TRBJ2-7; 8 positions match TRBD1. The V and J ends lost 8 bases and 4 bases, in that order; junction bases with no gene match: 1. The CDR3 is 11 residues long. Per germline, CDR1 MNHEY and CDR2 SMNVEV (reference sequence). This chain's CDR3 is CASHRGYEQYF. The CDR3 DNA reads as TGTGCCAGCCACAGGGGGTACGAGCAGTACTTC.

Turning to this clone: This CDR3 is also generated by other DNA sequences in the sample. The chain uses TRBV7-6 and TRBJ1-1, with D unclear. This CDR3 spans 13 amino acids. V was clipped by 2 bases and J by 1 base, with 5 bases between them. CDR1 and CDR2 from the germline V gene are SGHVS and FNYEAQ. CDR3 DNA sequence: TGTGCCAGCAGCTTATCAGGGAACACTGAAGCTTTCTTT. Translation: CASSLSGNTEAFF.

This chain connects TRBV4-3 to TRBJ2-7; D is unclear. The V end was cut by 0 bases, the J end by 4 bases, with 13 bases between. The CDR3 extends over 15 amino acids. Germline CDR1 LGHNA, CDR2 YSLEER. CDR3 sequence (DNA): TGCGCCAGCAGCCAAGAGAGATTTAACGCGTACGAGCAGTACTTC. Translation gives CASSQERFNAYEQYF.

The table lists this clone with a count of one. This chain connects TRBV25-1 to TRBJ2-2, with 11 nucleotides matching TRBD2. Germline V gives CDR1 MGHDK, CDR2 SYGVNS. This CDR3 has 16 residues. J was trimmed by 7 bases and V by 5 bases; bases with no gene match: 9. The CDR3 protein is CASSQWLAGGHGELFF. The CDR3 DNA reads as TGTGCCAGCAGTCAGTGGCTAGCGGGAGGTCACGGGGAGCTGTTTTTT.

The chain recombines TRBV11-2 with TRBJ2-1; D could derive from TRBD1 or TRBD2 (5 bases each). CDR1 is SGHAT, CDR2 FQNNGV, per germline. This CDR3 contains 16 residues. Trimming took off 6 bases at V and 0 bases at J, with 15 bases between the two ends. The CDR3 region is CASSDVGVSSYNEQFF. CDR3 DNA: TGTGCCAGCAGTGATGTGGGGGTTAGCTCCTACAATGAGCAGTTCTTC.